The TCR beta chain under discussion was sequenced for a study of T cells after yellow fever vaccination. Trimming took off 3 bases at V and 10 bases at J, with 15 bases between the two ends. Per the germline V gene, CDR1 is DFQATT and CDR2 is SNEGSKA (reference sequence). This CDR3 contains 12 residues. TCR cDNA was made by 5'RACE template switching, adding a universal primer site and UMIs. One entry per CDR3 protein results from TCRdb running MiXCR on the 5' RACE reads. The table lists a few hundred thousand distinct CDR3 sequences, around 3.1% of them singletons. This clonotype has more than one count but fewer than ten. Its antigen remains unknown. Findings of the study overall: CD4 and CD8 compartments shared a small share of clonotypes, likely from convergent recombination. When the response was secondary, it was weaker but reached its peak faster, day 5 versus 15.

The sequence derives from a man younger than 35 who received the YFV17D yellow fever vaccine. This chain connects TRBV20-1 to TRBJ1-1, with D unclear. The specimen was CD4+ T cells sorted from PBMCs, collected 10 days after the yellow fever booster vaccination. Here the CDR3 DNA reads TGCAGTGCTAGGAGCCGATCCCTAGTAGCTTTCTTT. Residues: CSARSRSLVAFF.